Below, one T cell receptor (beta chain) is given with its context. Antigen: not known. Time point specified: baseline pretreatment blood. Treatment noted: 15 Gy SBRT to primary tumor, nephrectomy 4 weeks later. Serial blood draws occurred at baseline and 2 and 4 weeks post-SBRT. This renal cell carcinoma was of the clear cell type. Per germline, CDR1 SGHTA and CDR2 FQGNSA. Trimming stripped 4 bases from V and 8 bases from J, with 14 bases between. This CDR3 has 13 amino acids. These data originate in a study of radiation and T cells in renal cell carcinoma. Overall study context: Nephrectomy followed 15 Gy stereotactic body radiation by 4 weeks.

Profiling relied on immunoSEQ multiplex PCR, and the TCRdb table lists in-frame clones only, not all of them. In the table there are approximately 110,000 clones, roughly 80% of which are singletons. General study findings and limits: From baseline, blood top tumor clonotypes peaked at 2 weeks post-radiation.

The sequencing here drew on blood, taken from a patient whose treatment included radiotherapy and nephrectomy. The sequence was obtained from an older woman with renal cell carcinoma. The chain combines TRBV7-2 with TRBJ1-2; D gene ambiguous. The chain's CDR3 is CASSSRTALGYTF. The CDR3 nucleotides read TGTGCCAGCAGCTCGAGGACGGCATTGGGCTACACCTTC. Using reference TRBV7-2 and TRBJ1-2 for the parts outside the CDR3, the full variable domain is GAGVSQSPSNKVTEKGKDVELRCDPISGHTALYWYRQSLGQGLEFLIYFQGNSAPDKSGLPSDRFSAERTGGSVSTLTIQRTQQEDSAVYLCASSSRTALGYTFGSGTRLTVV.